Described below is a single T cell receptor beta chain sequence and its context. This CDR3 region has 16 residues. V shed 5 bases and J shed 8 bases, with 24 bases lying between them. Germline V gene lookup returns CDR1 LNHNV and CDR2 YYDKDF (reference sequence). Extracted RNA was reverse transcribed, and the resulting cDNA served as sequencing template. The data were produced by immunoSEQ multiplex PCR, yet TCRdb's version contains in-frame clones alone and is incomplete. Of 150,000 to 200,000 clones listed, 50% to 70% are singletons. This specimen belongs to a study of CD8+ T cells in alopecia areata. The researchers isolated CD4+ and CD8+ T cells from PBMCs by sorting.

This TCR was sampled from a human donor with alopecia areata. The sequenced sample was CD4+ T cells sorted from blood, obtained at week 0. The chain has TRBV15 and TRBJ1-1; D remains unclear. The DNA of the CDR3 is TGTGCCACCAGCTCCAAGGGTAGGTTCTCAGAAATCGAAGCTTTCTTT. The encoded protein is CATSSKGRFSEIEAFF.